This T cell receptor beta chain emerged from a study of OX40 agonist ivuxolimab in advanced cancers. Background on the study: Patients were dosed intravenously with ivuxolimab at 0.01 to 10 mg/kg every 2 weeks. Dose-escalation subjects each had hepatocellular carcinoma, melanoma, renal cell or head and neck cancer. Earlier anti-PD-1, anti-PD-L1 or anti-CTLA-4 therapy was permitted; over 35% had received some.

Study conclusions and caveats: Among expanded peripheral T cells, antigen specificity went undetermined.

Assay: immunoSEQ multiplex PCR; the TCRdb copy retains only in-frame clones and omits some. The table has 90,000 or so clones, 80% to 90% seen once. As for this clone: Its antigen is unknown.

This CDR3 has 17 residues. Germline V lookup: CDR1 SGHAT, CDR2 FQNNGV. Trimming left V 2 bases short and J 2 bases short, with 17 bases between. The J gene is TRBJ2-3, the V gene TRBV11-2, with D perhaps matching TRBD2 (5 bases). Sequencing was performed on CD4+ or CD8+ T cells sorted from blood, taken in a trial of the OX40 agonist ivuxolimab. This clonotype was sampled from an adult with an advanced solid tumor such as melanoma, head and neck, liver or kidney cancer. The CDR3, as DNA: TGTGCCAGCAGCTTATCGACCGGGAACCTCTACACAGATACGCAGTATTTT. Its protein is CASSLSTGNLYTDTQYF. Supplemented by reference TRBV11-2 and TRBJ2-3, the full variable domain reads EAGVAQSPRYKIIEKRQSVAFWCNPISGHATLYWYQQILGQGPKLLIQFQNNGVVDDSQLPKDRFSAERLKGVDSTLKIQPAKLEDSAVYLCASSLSTGNLYTDTQYFGPGTRLTVL.